This T cell receptor beta chain stems from a study of T cell repertoires in cytomegalovirus infection. For the study at large: Public TCR beta signatures were indicative of both CMV infection and a matching HLA type.

Ten or more counts support this clonotype. Its antigen is still unknown. TCRdb passed the reads through MiXCR, listing each CDR3 protein once. The repertoire holds 200,000 to 300,000 distinct CDR3 sequences, with roughly 10% as singletons. Regarding the study as a whole: The ex vivo response was dominated by HLA-C-restricted CMV-specific TCR beta clonotypes. Carriers of CMV and the relevant HLA type were discriminated by public TCR beta frequency.

This CDR3 is built from 15 residues. Deletions cut 2 bases from V and 10 bases from J, with 18 bases between. Germline V gene data show CDR1 as MNHEY and CDR2 as SVGEGT. The origin of this receptor is a human donor in good health (CMV status not recorded). Some clones in this sample may be carry-over from other donors' samples. The chain recombines TRBV6-2 or TRBV6-3 with TRBJ2-1, with D maybe TRBD1 (8 bases). Material: PBMCs. CDR3 loop: CASSYQGAGRGEQFF. CDR3 coding DNA: TGTGCCAGCAGTTACCAGGGGGCAGGGAGGGGAGAGCAGTTCTTC.